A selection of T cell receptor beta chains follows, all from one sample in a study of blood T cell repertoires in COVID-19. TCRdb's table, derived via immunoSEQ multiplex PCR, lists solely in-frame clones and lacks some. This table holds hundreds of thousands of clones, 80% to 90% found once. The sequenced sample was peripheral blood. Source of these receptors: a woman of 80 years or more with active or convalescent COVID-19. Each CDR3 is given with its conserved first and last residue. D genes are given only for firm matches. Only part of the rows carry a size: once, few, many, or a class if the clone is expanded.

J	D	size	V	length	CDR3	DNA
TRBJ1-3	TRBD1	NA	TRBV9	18	CASSGGKKGALTGNTIYF	TGTGCCAGCAGCGGAGGAAAAAAGGGGGCGCTAACCGGAAACACCATATATTTT
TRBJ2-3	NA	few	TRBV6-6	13	CASSYSVVDRQYF	TGTGCCAGCAGTTACTCTGTCGTAGATAGGCAGTATTTT
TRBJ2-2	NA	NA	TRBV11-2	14	CASSFNRVTGELFF	TGTGCCAGCAGCTTTAACAGGGTGACCGGGGAGCTGTTTTTT
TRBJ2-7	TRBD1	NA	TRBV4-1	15	CASSQGTGMSYEQYF	TGCGCCAGCAGCCAAGGGACAGGGATGTCCTACGAGCAGTACTTC
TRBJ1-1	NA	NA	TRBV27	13	CASSPTVNTEAFF	TGTGCCAGCAGTCCAACAGTGAACACTGAAGCTTTCTTT
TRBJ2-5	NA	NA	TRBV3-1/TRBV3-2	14	CASSRRSDKETQYF	TGTGCCAGCAGCCGCCGGTCTGACAAAGAGACCCAGTACTTC
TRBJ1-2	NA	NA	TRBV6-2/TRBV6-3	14	CASSLPGWDYGYTF	TGTGCCAGCAGCCTTCCAGGTTGGGACTATGGCTACACCTTC
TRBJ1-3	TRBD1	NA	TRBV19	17	CASTPLDRMTSGNTIYF	TGTGCCAGTACCCCCCTGGACAGGATGACCTCTGGAAACACCATATATTTT
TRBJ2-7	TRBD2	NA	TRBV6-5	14	CASRSTSGSYEQYF	TGTGCCAGCAGATCAACTAGCGGTTCCTACGAGCAGTACTTC
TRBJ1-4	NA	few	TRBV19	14	CASRRVSPNEKLFF	TGTGCCAGTAGGAGGGTTTCGCCTAATGAAAAACTGTTTTTT
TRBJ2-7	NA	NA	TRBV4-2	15	CASSPGVQNSYEQYF	TGTGCCAGCAGCCCCGGGGTACAAAACTCCTACGAGCAGTACTTC
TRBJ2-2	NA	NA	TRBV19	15	CASRADRPNTGELFF	TGTGCCAGTAGGGCCGACAGGCCGAACACCGGGGAGCTGTTTTTT
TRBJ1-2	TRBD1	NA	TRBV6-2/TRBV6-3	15	CASSYPGQGAYGYTF	TGTGCCAGCAGTTACCCCGGGCAGGGGGCGTATGGCTACACCTTC
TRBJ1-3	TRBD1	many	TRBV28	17	CASSSRGQGSSGNTIYF	TGTGCCAGCAGTTCCCGAGGACAGGGAAGCTCTGGAAACACCATATATTTT
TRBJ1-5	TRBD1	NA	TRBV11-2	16	CASSQQGQLSNQPQHF	TGTGCCAGCAGCCAACAGGGACAGCTTAGCAATCAGCCCCAGCATTTT
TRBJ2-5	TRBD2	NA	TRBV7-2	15	CASSLDGAGGETQYF	TGTGCCAGCAGCTTAGACGGGGCGGGGGGAGAGACCCAGTACTTC
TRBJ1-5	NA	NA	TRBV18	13	CASSPRDNQPQHF	TGTGCCAGCTCACCGCGGGACAATCAGCCCCAGCATTTT
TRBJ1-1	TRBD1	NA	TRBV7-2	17	CASSPQGRQGPNTEAFF	TGTGCCAGCAGTCCACAAGGACGACAGGGCCCGAACACTGAAGCTTTCTTT
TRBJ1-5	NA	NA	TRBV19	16	CASSIIPDITSEPQHF	TGTGCCAGTAGTATTATCCCGGACATAACGTCTGAGCCCCAGCATTTT
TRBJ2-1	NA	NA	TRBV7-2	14	CASSLSNKGDEQFF	TGTGCCAGCAGCTTAAGCAATAAGGGGGATGAGCAGTTCTTC
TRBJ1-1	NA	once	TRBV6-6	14	CASSASGGNTEAFF	TGTGCCAGCTCCGCCTCGGGGGGAAACACTGAAGCTTTCTTT
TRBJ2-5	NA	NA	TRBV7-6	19	CASSSRGREDRLRQETQYF	TGTGCCAGCAGCTCTAGGGGGCGGGAGGACCGACTGCGCCAAGAGACCCAGTACTTC
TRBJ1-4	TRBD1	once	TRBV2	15	CASSRQGATNEKLFF	TGTGCCAGCAGCCGACAGGGGGCAACTAATGAAAAACTGTTTTTT
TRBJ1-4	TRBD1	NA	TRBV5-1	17	CASSLGDRATTNEKLFF	TGCGCCAGCAGCTTGGGGGACAGGGCCACAACTAATGAAAAACTGTTTTTT
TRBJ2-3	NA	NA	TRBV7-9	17	CASSLRSATGKPDTQYF	TGTGCCAGCAGCTTACGGAGCGCCACAGGGAAGCCAGATACGCAGTATTTT
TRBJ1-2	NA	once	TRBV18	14	CASSPGEGSYGYTF	TGTGCCAGCTCACCAGGGGAGGGAAGCTATGGCTACACCTTC
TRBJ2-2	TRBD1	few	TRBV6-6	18	CASSLRMMGQGADGELFF	TGTGCCAGCAGTCTGCGTATGATGGGCCAGGGGGCGGACGGGGAGCTGTTTTTT
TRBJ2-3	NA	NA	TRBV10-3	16	CAISGPTGPSTDTQYF	TGTGCCATCAGTGGCCCCACAGGCCCTAGCACAGATACGCAGTATTTT
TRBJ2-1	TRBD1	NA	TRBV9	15	CASSVEDRAANEQFF	TGTGCCAGCAGCGTAGAGGACAGGGCGGCCAATGAGCAGTTCTTC